The 11 T cell receptor beta chains listed next were all sequenced from one sample in a study of immune evolution from preneoplasia to lung adenocarcinoma (dated by TCRdb to the early 2020s). The library was obtained by the immunoSEQ multiplex PCR assay. As stored in TCRdb, this immuneACCESS dataset retains in-frame rearrangements with V and J assigned. A fraction of the clones does not appear; measured against another copy, unresolved V genes explain less than half of the discrepancy, and the remainder lacks a known reason. In all, the sample holds thousands of clones, and over 75% of those were seen once. The ten top clones hold under 8.5% of the sample. The sequencing sample was made of FFPE lung adenocarcinoma in situ tissue. This specimen's cell subset or site label, interpreted: preinvasive adenocarcinoma in situ (AIS). These receptors all stem from a person between 60 and 79 years old with lung adenocarcinoma.

This rearrangement joins TRBV6-1 to TRBJ2-7; D is unresolved. V dropped 6 bases and J dropped 2 bases, with 11 bases sitting between them. The CDR3 consists of 13 residues. Germline assignment: CDR1 MNHNS and CDR2 SASEGT. CDR3 amino acids: CASRVQSAYEQYF. In DNA form, the CDR3 reads TGTGCCAGCAGAGTACAGTCCGCCTACGAGCAGTACTTC.

The chain joins TRBV5-6 to TRBJ2-7, with D perhaps TRBD2 (6 bases). Germline V gene lookup returns CDR1 SGHDT and CDR2 YYEEEE. V gave up 1 base and J gave up 3 bases, with 14 bases separating them. This CDR3 is built from 15 residues. The CDR3 spells CASSLILTRGYEQYF. The DNA of the CDR3 is TGTGCCAGCAGCTTGATTTTGACTAGGGGCTACGAGCAGTACTTC.

The V call is TRBV28, the J call TRBJ2-5; D ambiguous. CDR3 length equals 11 residues. V dropped 6 bases and J dropped 3 bases, with 5 bases sitting between them. Germline CDR1 MDHEN, CDR2 SYDVKM. The CDR3 spells CASSLEETQYF. The CDR3 nucleotides read TGTGCCAGCAGCCTAGAAGAGACCCAGTACTTC.

This rearrangement joins TRBV9 to TRBJ2-3; TRBD1 agrees at 8 bases. The V segment lost 3 bases and the J segment 7 bases; nucleotides outside the gene matches: 13. Germline V gives CDR1 SGDLS, CDR2 YYNGEE. This CDR3 is 16 amino acids long. The CDR3 coding sequence is TGTGCCAGCAGCGGCATCCAGGGACAGGAGGGATATACGCAGTATTTT. This codes for CASSGIQGQEGYTQYF.

In regard to this clone: The same CDR3 also results from other DNA sequences found in this sample. The chain couples TRBV4-1 to TRBJ2-2; 10 bases are shared with TRBD1. The V gene's germline CDR1 is MGHRA and CDR2 YSYEKL. The CDR3 has 17 residues. After removal of 0 bases from V and 0 bases from J, the junction contained 1 base not matched to a gene. The CDR3 region has the DNA TGCGCCAGCAGCCAAGATGGACAGGGGGCGAACACCGGGGAGCTGTTTTTT. It translates to CASSQDGQGANTGELFF.

CDR3 nucleotides: TGTGCCAGCAGCTTAGACAATGAGCAGTTCTTC. Translation gives CASSLDNEQFF. This chain links TRBV11-3 with TRBJ2-1, with D unresolved. V was shortened by 0 bases and J by 6 bases, with 0 bases between the two germline ends. The CDR3 spans 11 residues. CDR1 is SGHNT and CDR2 is YENEEA in the germline V gene. The full variable domain, rest sourced from reference TRBV11-3 and TRBJ2-1, is EAGVVQSPRYKIIEKKQPVAFWCNPISGHNTLYWYLQNLGQGPELLIRYENEEAVDDSQLPKDRFSAERLKGVDSTLKIQPAELGDSAVYLCASSLDNEQFFGPGTRLTVL.

The chain carries TRBV9 and TRBJ1-2; 8 bases map to TRBD1. Trimming removed 0 bases from V and 5 bases from J; junction bases left unmatched: 3. The CDR3 has 14 residues. Germline CDR1 reads SGDLS; CDR2 reads YYNGEE. CDR3 in amino acids: CASSVEGQVYGYTF. The CDR3 nucleotides are TGTGCCAGCAGCGTAGAGGGACAGGTATATGGCTACACCTTC.

The rearrangement links TRBV7-3 to TRBJ2-3; TRBD2 is a possible D gene (7 bases). CDR1 and CDR2 from the germline V gene are SGHTA and FQGTGA. The CDR3 contains 15 residues. Trimming shortened V by 2 bases and J by 7 bases, and 16 bases separated the two germline ends. The CDR3 DNA sequence: TGTGCCAGCAGCTTAGGGGGCGGGGGTAGAAATACGCAGTATTTT. Encoded protein: CASSLGGGGRNTQYF. The full variable domain, its missing parts supplied by reference TRBV7-3 and TRBJ2-3, is GAGVSQTPSNKVTEKGKYVELRCDPISGHTALYWYRQSLGQGPEFLIYFQGTGAADDSGLPNDRFFAVRPEGSVSTLKIQRTERGDSAVYLCASSLGGGGRNTQYFGPGTRLTVL.

This clone was counted once. The genes are TRBV18 and TRBJ1-2; perhaps TRBD1 as D (5 bases). The germline V gene has CDR1 KGHSH and CDR2 LQKENI. With 2 bases removed from V and 3 bases from J, the gap between germline ends came to 13 bases. The CDR3 covers 15 residues. The CDR3 nucleotides are TGTGCCAGCTCACCATCCGTAGGGGTGGACTATGGCTACACCTTC. Amino acid sequence: CASSPSVGVDYGYTF.

The chain is built from TRBV5-1 and TRBJ1-2; the D gene is possibly TRBD1 (5 bases). The germline CDR1 and CDR2 sequences are SGHRS and YFSETQ. V lost 0 bases and J 7 bases, leaving 16 bases between the germline ends. There are 15 residues in the CDR3. CDR3 DNA sequence: TGCGCCAGCAGCTTGGGACAGTTCCCTCTTTCTGGCTACACCTTC. This gives the protein CASSLGQFPLSGYTF.

This clone has only a few counts. V and J are TRBV7-3 and TRBJ2-2, with 14 positions matching TRBD2. This CDR3 has 15 residues. The V gene end was trimmed by 4 bases and the J gene end by 6 bases; junction bases not matched to a gene: 1. The germline gives CDR1 SGHTA, CDR2 FQGTGA. CDR3 sequence: CASSSTSGGAGELFF. CDR3 sequence (DNA): TGTGCCAGCAGCTCGACTAGCGGGGGGGCCGGGGAGCTGTTTTTT.